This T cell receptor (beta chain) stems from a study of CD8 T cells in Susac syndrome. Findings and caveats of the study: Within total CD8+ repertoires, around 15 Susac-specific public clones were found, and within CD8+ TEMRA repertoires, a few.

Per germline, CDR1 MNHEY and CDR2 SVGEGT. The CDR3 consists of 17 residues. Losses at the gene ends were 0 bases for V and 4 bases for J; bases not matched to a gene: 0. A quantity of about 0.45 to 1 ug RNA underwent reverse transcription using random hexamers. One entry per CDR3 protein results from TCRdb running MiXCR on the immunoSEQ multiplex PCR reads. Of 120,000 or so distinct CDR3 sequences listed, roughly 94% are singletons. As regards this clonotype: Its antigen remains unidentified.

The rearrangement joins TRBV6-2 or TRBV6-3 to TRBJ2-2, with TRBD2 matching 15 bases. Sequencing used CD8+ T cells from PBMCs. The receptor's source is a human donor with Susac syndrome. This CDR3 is CASSYSGLAGGTGELFF. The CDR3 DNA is TGTGCCAGCAGTTACTCGGGACTAGCGGGGGGCACCGGGGAGCTGTTTTTT.